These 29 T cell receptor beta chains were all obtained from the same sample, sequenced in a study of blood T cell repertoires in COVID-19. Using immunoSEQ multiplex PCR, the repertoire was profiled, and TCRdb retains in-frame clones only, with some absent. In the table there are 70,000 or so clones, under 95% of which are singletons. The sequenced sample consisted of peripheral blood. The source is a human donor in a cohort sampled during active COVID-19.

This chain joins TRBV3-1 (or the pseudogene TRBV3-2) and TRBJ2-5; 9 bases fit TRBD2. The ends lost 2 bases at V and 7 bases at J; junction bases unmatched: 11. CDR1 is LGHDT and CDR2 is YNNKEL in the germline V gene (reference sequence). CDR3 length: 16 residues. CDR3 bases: TGTGCCAGCAGCCAACCCCTTAGCGGGAGCGTACGGACCCAGTACTTC. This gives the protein CASSQPLSGSVRTQYF.

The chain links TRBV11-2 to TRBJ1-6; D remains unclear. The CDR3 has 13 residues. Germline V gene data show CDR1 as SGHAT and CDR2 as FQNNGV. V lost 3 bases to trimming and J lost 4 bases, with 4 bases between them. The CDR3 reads CASSFRYNSPLHF. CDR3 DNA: TGTGCCAGCAGCTTTCGGTATAATTCACCCCTCCACTTT.

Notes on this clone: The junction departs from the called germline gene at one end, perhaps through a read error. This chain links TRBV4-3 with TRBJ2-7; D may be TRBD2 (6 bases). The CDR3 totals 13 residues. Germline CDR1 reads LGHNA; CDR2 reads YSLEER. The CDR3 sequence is CASSQVRRGLVHF. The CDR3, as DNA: TGCGCCAGCAGCCAAGTCCGGCGGGGACTCGTTCACTTC.

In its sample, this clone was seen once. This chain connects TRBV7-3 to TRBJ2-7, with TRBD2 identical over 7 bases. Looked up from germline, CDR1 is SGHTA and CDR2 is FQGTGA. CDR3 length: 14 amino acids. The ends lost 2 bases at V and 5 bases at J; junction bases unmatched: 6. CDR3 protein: CASSLFGTKDEQYF. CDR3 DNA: TGTGCCAGCAGCTTATTCGGGACTAAGGACGAGCAGTACTTC.

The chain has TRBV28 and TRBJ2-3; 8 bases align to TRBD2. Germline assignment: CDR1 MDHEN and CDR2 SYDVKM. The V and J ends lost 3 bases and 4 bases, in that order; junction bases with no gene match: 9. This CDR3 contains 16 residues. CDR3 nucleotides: TGTGCCAGCAGTTTTGCTAGCGGGTTGGGGGCAGATACGCAGTATTTT. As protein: CASSFASGLGADTQYF.

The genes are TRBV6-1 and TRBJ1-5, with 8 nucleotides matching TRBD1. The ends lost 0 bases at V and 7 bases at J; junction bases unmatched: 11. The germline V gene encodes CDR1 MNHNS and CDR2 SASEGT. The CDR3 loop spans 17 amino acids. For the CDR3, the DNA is TGTGCCAGCAGTGAAGCGCTTGGTACAGGGGGTGTGCAGCCCCAGCATTTT. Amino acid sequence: CASSEALGTGGVQPQHF.

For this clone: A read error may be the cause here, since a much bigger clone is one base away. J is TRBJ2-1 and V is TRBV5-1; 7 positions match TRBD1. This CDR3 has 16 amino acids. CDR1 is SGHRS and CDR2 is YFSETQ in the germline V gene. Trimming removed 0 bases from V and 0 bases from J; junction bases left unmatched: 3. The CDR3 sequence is CASSLGAGGSYNEQFF. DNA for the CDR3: TGCGCCAGCAGCTTGGGGGCAGGGGGCTCCTACAATGAGCAGTTCTTC.

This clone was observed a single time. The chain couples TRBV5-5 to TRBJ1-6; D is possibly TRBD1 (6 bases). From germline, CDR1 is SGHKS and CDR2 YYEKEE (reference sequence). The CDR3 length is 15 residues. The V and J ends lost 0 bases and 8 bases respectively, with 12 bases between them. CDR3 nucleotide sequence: TGTGCCAGCAGCTTGGAGGGGGTGGAGTATTCACCCCTCCACTTT. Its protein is CASSLEGVEYSPLHF.

CDR3 sequence (DNA): TGTGCCACCAGTGATTTGGGTGGGACTAGCGGGGGAGTGGGCTCCTACAATGAGCAGTTCTTC. This gives the protein CATSDLGGTSGGVGSYNEQFF. The J gene is TRBJ2-1, the V gene TRBV24-1; 14 nucleotides match TRBD2. V trimming: 0 bases; J trimming: 0 bases; junction bases outside the gene matches: 9. CDR3 length: 21 amino acids. CDR1 is KGHDR and CDR2 is SFDVKD in the germline V gene.

The CDR3 reads CASSLVSGPSYEQYF. The CDR3 nucleotides read TGTGCCAGCAGCTTAGTTTCCGGTCCCTCCTACGAGCAGTACTTC. The chain combines TRBV11-1 with TRBJ2-7; the D is unclear. Germline V gives CDR1 SGHAT, CDR2 FQDESV (reference sequence). V lost 1 base to trimming and J lost 0 bases, with 10 bases between them. The CDR3 runs to 15 residues.

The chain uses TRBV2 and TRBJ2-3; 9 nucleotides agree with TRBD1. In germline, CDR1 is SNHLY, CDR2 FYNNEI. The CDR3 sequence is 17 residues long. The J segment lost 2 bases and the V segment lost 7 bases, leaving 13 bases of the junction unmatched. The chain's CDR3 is CASTDRVEQGATDTQYF. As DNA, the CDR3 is TGTGCCAGCACCGACAGGGTCGAACAGGGGGCCACAGATACGCAGTATTTT. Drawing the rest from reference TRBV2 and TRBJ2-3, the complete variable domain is EPEVTQTPSHQVTQMGQEVILRCVPISNHLYFYWYRQILGQKVEFLVSFYNNEISEKSEIFDDQFSVERPDGSNFTLKIRSTKLEDSAMYFCASTDRVEQGATDTQYFGPGTRLTVL.

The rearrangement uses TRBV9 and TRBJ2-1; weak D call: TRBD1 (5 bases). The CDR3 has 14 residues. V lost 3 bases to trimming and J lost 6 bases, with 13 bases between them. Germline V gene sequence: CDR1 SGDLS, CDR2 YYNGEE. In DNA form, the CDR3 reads TGTGCCAGCAGCGCCACAAGGGGTGGCAATGAGCAGTTCTTC. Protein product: CASSATRGGNEQFF.

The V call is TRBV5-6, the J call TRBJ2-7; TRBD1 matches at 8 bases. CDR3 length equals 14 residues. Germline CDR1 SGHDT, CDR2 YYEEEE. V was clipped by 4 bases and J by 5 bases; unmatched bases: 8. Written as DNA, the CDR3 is TGTGCCAGCAGCCCTACGGACAGGGCCCACGAGCAGTACTTC. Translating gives CASSPTDRAHEQYF.

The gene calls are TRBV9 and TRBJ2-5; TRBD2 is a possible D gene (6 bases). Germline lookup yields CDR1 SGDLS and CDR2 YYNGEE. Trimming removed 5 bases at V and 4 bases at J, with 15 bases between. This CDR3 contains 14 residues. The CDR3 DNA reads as TGTGCCAGCAGTCCTGGAGCGGGTACAGAGACCCAGTACTTC. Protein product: CASSPGAGTETQYF.

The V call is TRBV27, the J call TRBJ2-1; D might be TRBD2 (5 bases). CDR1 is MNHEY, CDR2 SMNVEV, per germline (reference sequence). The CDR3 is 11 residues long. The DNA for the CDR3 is TGTTCAAGCGGTTTTATCCCCGAGCAGTTCTTC. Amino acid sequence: CSSGFIPEQFF.

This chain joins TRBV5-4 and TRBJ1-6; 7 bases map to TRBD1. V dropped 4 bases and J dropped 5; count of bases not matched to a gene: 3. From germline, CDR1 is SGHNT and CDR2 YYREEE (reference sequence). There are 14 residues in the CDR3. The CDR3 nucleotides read TGTGCCAGCAGCAGACAGGGTGATAATTCACCCCTCCACTTT. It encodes CASSRQGDNSPLHF.

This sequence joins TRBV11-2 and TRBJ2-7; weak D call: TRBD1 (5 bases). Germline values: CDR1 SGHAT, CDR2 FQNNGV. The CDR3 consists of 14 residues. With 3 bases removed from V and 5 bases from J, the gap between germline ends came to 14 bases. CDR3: CASSLTVLYDEQYF. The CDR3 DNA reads TGTGCCAGCAGCTTGACAGTCCTCTACGACGAGCAGTACTTC.

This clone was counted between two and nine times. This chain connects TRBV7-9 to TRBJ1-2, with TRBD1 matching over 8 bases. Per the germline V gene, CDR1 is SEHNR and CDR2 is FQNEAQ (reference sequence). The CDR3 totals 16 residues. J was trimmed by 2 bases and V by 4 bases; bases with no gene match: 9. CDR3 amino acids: CASSSYGDRRNYGYTF. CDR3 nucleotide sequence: TGTGCCAGCAGCTCATATGGGGACAGGAGAAACTATGGCTACACCTTC.

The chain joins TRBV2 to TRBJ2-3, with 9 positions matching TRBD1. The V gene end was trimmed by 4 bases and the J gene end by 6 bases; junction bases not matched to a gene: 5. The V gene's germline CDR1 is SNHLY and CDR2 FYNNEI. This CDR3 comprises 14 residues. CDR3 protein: CASSGGTGPDTQYF. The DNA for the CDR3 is TGTGCCAGCAGTGGGGGGACAGGGCCCGATACGCAGTATTTT.

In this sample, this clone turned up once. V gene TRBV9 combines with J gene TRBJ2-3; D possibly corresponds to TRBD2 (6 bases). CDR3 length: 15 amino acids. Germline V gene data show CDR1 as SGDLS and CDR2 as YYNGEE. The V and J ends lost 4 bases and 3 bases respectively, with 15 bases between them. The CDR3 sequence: CASSPRTTPTDTQYF. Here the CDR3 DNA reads TGTGCCAGCAGCCCACGGACTACCCCTACAGATACGCAGTATTTT.

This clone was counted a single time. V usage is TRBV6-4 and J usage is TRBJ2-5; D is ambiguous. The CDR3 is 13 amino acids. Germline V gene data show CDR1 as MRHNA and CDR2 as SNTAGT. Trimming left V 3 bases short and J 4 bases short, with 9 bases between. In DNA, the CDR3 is TGTGCCAGCAGTGAAGAAAGAGGAGAGACCCAGTACTTC. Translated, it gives CASSEERGETQYF.

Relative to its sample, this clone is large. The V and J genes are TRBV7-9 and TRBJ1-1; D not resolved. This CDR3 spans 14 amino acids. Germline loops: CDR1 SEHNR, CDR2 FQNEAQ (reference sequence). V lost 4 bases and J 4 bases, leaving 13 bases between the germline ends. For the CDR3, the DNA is TGTGCCAGCAGCTACCCCCAAGAGGGCACTGAAGCTTTCTTT. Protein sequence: CASSYPQEGTEAFF.

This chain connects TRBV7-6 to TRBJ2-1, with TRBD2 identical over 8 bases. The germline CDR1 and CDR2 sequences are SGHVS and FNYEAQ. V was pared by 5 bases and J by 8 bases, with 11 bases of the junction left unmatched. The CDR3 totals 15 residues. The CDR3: CASSPTSVTPDEQFF. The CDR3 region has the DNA TGTGCCAGCAGCCCGACTAGCGTCACGCCCGATGAGCAGTTCTTC.

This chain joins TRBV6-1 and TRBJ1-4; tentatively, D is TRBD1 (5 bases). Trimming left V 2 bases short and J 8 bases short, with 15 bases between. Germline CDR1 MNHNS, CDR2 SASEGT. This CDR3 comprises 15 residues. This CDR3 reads CASSESGTRYEKLFF. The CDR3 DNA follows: TGTGCCAGCAGTGAATCCGGGACTAGGTACGAAAAACTGTTTTTT.

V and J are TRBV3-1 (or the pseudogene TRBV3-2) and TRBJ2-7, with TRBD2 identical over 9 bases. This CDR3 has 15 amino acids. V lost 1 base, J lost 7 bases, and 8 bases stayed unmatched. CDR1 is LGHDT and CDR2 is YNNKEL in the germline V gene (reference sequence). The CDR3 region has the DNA TGTGCCAGCAGCCAAGTGGGCGGGAGGGCGAGTGAGCAGTACTTC. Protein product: CASSQVGGRASEQYF.

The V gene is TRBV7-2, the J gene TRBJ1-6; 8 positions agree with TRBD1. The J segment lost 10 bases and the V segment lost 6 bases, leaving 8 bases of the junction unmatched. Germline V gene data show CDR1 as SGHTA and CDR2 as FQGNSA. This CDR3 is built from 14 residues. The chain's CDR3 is CASRPGQAASPLHF. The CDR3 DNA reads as TGTGCCAGCAGACCGGGACAGGCTGCCTCACCCCTCCACTTT.

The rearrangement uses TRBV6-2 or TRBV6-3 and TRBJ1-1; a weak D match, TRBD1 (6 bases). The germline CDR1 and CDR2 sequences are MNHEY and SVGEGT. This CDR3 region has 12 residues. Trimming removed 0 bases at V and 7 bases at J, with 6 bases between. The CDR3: CASSYSTGEAFF. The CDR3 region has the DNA TGTGCCAGCAGTTACTCGACAGGTGAAGCTTTCTTT.

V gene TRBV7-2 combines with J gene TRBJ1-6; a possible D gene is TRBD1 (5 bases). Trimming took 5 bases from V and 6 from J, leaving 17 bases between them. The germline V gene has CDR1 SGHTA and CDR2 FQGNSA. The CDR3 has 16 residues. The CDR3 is CASSANQPGLNSPLHF. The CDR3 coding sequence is TGTGCCAGCAGCGCGAACCAACCGGGACTTAATTCACCCCTCCACTTT.

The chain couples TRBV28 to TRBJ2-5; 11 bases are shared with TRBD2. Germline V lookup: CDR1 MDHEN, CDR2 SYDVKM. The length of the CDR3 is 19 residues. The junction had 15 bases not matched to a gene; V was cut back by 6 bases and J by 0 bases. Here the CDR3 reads CASRPGEEASGRHQETQYF. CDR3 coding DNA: TGTGCCAGCAGGCCCGGCGAGGAGGCTAGCGGGAGGCACCAAGAGACCCAGTACTTC.